This T cell receptor beta chain was identified during a study of blood T cell repertoires in COVID-19. The protocol was immunoSEQ multiplex PCR, while the TCRdb copy is restricted to in-frame clones and leaves out a portion. This sample has about 53,000 clones, with 80% to 85% found just once. The sequenced sample was peripheral blood. This clonotype was sampled from an elderly woman with COVID-19, enrolled during active disease.

The CDR3 here is CASSWTGGESTEAFF. CDR3 DNA: TGTGCCAGCAGTTGGACAGGGGGCGAAAGCACTGAAGCTTTCTTT. The rearrangement links TRBV6-5 to TRBJ1-1, with 11 nucleotides matching TRBD1. V was clipped by 4 bases and J by 4 bases; unmatched bases: 5. Germline V lookup: CDR1 MNHEY, CDR2 SVGAGI. CDR3 length: 15 amino acids.